This TCR beta chain appears in the sequencing data of a study of shared clonotypes between healthy human individuals. V was clipped by 5 bases and J by 5 bases; unmatched bases: 11. The CDR3 sequence is 15 residues long. Germline-derived CDR1 and CDR2 are MDHEN and SYDVKM. Notes on the study in general: Represented genetic and exposure-history diversity was restricted by having few donors. Only blood samples were collected, and tissue repertoires likely differ.

Per the original data handling: ImmunoSEQ sequences covered only the junction and lacked quality scores; filtering therefore differed. Assay: immunoSEQ multiplex PCR; the TCRdb copy retains only in-frame clones and omits some. Clone size and the V and J calls come from that table; the DNA yielded D and trimming. The sample comprises about 1 million clones, about 77% of which are singletons, and roughly 1.5% rests with the top ten. For this clone: Its target is unknown.

What was sequenced was memory CD4+ T cells sorted from blood. As to subset: CD45RA-negative fraction. The genes are TRBV28 and TRBJ2-5; 7 bases are shared with TRBD1. This TCR was sampled from a man between 18 and 29 years old in good health. In DNA, the CDR3 is TGTGCCAGCAGTCTCGGGACAGCCCGCCGGGAGACCCAGTACTTC. This codes for CASSLGTARRETQYF.